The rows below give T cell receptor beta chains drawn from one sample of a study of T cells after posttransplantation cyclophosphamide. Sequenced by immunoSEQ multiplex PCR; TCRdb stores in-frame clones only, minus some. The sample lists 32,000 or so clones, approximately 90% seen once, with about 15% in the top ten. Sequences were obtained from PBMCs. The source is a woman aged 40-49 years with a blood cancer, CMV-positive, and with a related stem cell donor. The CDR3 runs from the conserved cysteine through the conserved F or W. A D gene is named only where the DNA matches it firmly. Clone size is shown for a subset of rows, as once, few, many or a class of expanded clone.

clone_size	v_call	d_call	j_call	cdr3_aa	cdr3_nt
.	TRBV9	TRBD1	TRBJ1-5	CASSPEWDRGRSNQPQHF	TGTGCCAGCAGCCCTGAATGGGACAGGGGGCGAAGCAATCAGCCCCAGCATTTT
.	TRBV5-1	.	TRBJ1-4	CASSLGQGGTTNEKLFF	TGCGCCAGCAGCTTGGGACAAGGGGGAACAACTAATGAAAAACTGTTTTTT
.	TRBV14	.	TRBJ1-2	CASSLLGGAGGYTF	TGTGCCAGCAGCCTCCTTGGCGGGGCCGGAGGCTACACCTTC
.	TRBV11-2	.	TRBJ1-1	CASSPTTWNTEAFF	TGTGCCAGCAGCCCTACCACTTGGAACACTGAAGCTTTCTTT
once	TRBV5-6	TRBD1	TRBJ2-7	CASSLAHRGQDEQYF	TGTGCCAGCAGCTTGGCCCACAGGGGGCAAGACGAGCAGTACTTC
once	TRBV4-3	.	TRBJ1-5	CASSQETANQPQHF	TGCGCCAGCAGCCAAGAAACAGCTAATCAGCCCCAGCATTTT
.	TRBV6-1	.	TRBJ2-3	CASSEQGGRDTQYF	TGTGCCAGCAGTGAACAGGGAGGTAGGGATACGCAGTATTTT
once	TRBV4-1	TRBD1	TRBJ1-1	CASSQGQGNTEAFF	TGCGCCAGCAGCCAAGGACAGGGGAACACTGAAGCTTTCTTT
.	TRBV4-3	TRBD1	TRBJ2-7	CASSHWDSNPYEQYF	TGCGCCAGCAGTCACTGGGACAGTAATCCCTACGAGCAGTACTTC
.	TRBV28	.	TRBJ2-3	CASSFLSADTQYF	TGTGCCAGCAGCTTCCTAAGCGCAGATACGCAGTATTTT
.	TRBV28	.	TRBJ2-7	CASSWVRSYEQYF	TGTGCCAGCAGTTGGGTAAGGAGTTACGAGCAGTACTTC
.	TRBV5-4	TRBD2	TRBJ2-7	CASSLAGGGSSYEQYF	TGTGCCAGCAGCTTGGCCGGCGGGGGAAGCTCCTACGAGCAGTACTTC
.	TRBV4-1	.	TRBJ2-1	CASSQVGGLGEQFF	TGCGCCAGCAGCCAAGTCGGTGGGCTCGGTGAGCAGTTCTTC
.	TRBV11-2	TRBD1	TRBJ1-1	CASSLGDRATEAFF	TGTGCCAGCAGCTTAGGAGACAGGGCAACTGAAGCTTTCTTT
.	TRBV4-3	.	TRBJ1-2	CASSQVNVRQDRYTF	TGCGCCAGCAGCCAAGTGAACGTGAGACAGGACCGCTACACCTTC
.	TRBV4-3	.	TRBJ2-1	CASSQETGHEQFF	TGCGCCAGCAGCCAAGAAACAGGTCATGAGCAGTTCTTC
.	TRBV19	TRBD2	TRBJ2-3	CASSPRLAGTSTDTQYF	TGTGCCAGTAGTCCTCGACTAGCGGGGACTAGCACAGATACGCAGTATTTT
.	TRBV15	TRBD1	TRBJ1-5	CATQDRVDQPQHF	TGTGCCACCCAGGACAGGGTCGATCAGCCCCAGCATTTT
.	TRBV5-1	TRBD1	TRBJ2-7	CASSLVGQASYEQYF	TGCGCCAGCAGTCTCGTCGGACAGGCCTCCTACGAGCAGTACTTC
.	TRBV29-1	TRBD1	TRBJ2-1	CSVGNQLTGNNEQFF	TGCAGCGTTGGGAACCAGCTGACAGGGAACAATGAGCAGTTCTTC
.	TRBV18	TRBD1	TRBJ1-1	CASSRDRVTEAFF	TGTGCCAGCTCCCGTGACAGGGTGACTGAAGCTTTCTTT
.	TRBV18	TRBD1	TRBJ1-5	CASSSGRGGYRQPQHF	TGTGCCAGCTCAAGCGGGAGAGGGGGCTATCGTCAGCCCCAGCATTTT
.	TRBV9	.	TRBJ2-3	CASSDYSTDTQYF	TGTGCCAGCAGCGATTATAGCACAGATACGCAGTATTTT
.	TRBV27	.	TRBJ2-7	CASSLPGESDEQYF	TGTGCCAGCAGCCTCCCCGGGGAAAGCGACGAGCAGTACTTC
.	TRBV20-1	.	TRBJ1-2	CSARDFRGYTF	TGCAGTGCTAGAGATTTCAGGGGCTACACCTTC
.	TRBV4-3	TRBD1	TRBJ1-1	CASSQDPGGGQAFF	TGCGCCAGCAGCCAAGATCCGGGAGGGGGACAGGCTTTCTTT